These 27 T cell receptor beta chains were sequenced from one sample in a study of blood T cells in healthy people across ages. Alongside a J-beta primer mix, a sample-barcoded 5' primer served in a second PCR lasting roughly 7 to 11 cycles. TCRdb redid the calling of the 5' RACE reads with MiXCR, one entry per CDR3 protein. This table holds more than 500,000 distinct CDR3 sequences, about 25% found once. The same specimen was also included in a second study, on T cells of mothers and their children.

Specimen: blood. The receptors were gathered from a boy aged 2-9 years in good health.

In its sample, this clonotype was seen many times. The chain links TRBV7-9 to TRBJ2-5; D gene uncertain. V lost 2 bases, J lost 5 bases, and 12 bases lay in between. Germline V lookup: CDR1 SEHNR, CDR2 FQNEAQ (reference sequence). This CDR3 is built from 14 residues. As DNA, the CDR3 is TGTGCCAGCAGCTTAAATCGAAAGAGGGAGACCCAGTACTTC. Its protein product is CASSLNRKRETQYF.

CDR3: CASGPRKGYSRETQYF. CDR3 nucleotide sequence: TGTGCCAGCGGTCCGAGAAAGGGTTACTCTCGGGAGACCCAGTACTTC. V and J are TRBV25-1 and TRBJ2-5; D gene ambiguous. The CDR3 is 16 residues long. Trimming stripped 8 bases from V and 5 bases from J, with 24 bases between. Looked up from germline, CDR1 is MGHDK and CDR2 is SYGVNS.

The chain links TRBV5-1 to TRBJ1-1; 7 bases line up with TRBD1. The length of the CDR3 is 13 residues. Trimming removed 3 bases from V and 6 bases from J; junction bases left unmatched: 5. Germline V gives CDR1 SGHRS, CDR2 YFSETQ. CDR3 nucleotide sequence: TGCGCCAGCAGCTCGGGACAGCTGTCTGAAGCTTTCTTT. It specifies CASSSGQLSEAFF.

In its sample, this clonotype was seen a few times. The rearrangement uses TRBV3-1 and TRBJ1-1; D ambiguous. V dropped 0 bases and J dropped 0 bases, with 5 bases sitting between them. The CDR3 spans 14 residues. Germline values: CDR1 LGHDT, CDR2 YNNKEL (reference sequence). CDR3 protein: CASSQELMNTEAFF. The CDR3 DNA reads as TGTGCCAGCAGCCAAGAACTCATGAACACTGAAGCTTTCTTT.

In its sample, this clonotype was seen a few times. In DNA form, the CDR3 reads TGTGCCAGCACCCTCTCAGGGCCCACAGATACGCAGTATTTT. Protein product: CASTLSGPTDTQYF. This chain joins TRBV7-8 and TRBJ2-3, with TRBD1 as a possible D gene (5 bases). V dropped 7 bases and J dropped 2 bases, with 13 bases sitting between them. Germline assignment: CDR1 SGHVS and CDR2 FQNEAQ. There are 14 residues in the CDR3.

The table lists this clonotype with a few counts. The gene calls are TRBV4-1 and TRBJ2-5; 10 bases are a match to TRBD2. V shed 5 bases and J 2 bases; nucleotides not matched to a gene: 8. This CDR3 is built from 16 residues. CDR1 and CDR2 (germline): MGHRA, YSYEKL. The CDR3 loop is CASSINCSGRQETQYF. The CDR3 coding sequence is TGCGCCAGCAGCATCAATTGTAGCGGGAGGCAAGAGACCCAGTACTTC.

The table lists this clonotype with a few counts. The CDR3 is CAVLTGQLYTF. For the CDR3, the DNA is TGTGCCGTTTTGACAGGCCAGCTCTACACCTTC. The rearrangement joins TRBV6-1 to TRBJ1-2; D perhaps matches TRBD1 (6 bases). V was clipped by 11 bases and J by 10 bases, with 17 bases between them. Germline CDR1 is MNHNS and CDR2 is SASEGT. The CDR3 has 11 residues.

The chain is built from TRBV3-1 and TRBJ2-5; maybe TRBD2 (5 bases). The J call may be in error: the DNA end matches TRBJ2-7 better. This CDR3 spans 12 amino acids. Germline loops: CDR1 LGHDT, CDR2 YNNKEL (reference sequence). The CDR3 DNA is TGTGCCAGCAGCCAAAGGGAGTACGAGCAGTACTTC. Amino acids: CASSQREYEQYF.

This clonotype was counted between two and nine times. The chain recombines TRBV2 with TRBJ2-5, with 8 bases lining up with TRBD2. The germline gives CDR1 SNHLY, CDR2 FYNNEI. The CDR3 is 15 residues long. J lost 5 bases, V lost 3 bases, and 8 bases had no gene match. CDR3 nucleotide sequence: TGTGCCAGCAGTGAGCTTGGCGGGAGGCGGGAGACCCAGTACTTC. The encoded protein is CASSELGGRRETQYF.

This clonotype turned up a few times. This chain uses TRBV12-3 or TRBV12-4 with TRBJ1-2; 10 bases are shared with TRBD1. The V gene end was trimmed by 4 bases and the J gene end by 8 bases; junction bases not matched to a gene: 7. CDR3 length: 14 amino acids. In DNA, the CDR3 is TGTGCCAGCAGTTACGAGACAGGGGGCAAAGGCTACACCTTC. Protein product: CASSYETGGKGYTF.

This chain's CDR3 is CASKSGGLEETQYF. In DNA, the CDR3 is TGTGCCAGCAAATCGGGGGGGCTCGAGGAGACCCAGTACTTC. The V and J genes are TRBV5-4 and TRBJ2-5, with 8 positions matching TRBD2. The V segment lost 6 bases and the J segment 5 bases; nucleotides outside the gene matches: 9. The CDR3 contains 14 residues. Looked up from germline, CDR1 is SGHNT and CDR2 is YYREEE (reference sequence).

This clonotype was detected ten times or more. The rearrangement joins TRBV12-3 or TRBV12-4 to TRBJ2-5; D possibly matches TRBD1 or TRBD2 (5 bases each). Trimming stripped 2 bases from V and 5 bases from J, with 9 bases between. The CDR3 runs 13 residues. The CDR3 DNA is TGTGCCAGCAGTTTAAGGGACCCGGAGACCCAGTACTTC. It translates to CASSLRDPETQYF.

The CDR3 region has the DNA TGCGCCAGCAGCTTGGGTGACAGGGATCTCGCTGAAGCTTTCTTT. It translates to CASSLGDRDLAEAFF. This chain uses TRBV5-1 with TRBJ1-1, with 7 nucleotides matching TRBD1. Germline lookup yields CDR1 SGHRS and CDR2 YFSETQ. The ends lost 0 bases at V and 6 bases at J; junction bases unmatched: 8. The CDR3 spans 15 residues.

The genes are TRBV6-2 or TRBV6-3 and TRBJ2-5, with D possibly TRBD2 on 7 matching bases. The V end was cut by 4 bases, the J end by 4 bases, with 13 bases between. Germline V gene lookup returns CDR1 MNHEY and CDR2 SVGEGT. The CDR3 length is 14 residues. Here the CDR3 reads CASSLTRGGETQYF. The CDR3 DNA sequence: TGTGCCAGCAGTTTGACTAGGGGGGGAGAGACCCAGTACTTC.

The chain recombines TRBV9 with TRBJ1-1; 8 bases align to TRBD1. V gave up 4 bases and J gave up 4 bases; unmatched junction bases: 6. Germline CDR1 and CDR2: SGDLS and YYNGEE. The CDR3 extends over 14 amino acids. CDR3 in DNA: TGTGCCAGCAGCCCTACCCAGGGGGCCACTGAAGCTTTCTTT. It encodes CASSPTQGATEAFF.

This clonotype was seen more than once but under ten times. For the CDR3, the DNA is TGTGCCAGCAGCCCCGACAGTACGGTTTCAACTAATGAAAAACTGTTTTTT. Its translation is CASSPDSTVSTNEKLFF. The chain carries TRBV14 and TRBJ1-4; D might be TRBD1 (5 bases). Germline values: CDR1 SGHDN, CDR2 FVKESK. V shed 4 bases and J shed 0 bases, with 15 bases lying between them. CDR3 length: 17 amino acids. Variable domain in full (rest from reference TRBV14 and TRBJ1-4): EAGVTQFPSHSVIEKGQTVTLRCDPISGHDNLYWYRRVMGKEIKFLLHFVKESKQDESGMPNNRFLAERTGGTYSTLKVQPAELEDSGVYFCASSPDSTVSTNEKLFFGSGTQLSVL.

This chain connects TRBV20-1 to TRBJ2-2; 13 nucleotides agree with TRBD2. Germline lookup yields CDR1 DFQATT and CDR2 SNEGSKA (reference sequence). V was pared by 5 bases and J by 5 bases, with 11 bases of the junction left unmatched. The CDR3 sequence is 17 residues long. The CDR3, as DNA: TGCAGTGCTGGGAGGCCGGGACTAGCGGGGAAGACCGGGGAGCTGTTTTTT. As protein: CSAGRPGLAGKTGELFF.

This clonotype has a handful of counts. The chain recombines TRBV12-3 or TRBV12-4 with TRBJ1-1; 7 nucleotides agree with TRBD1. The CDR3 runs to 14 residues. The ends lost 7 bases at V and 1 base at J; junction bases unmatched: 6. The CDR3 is CASKEQGWNTEAFF. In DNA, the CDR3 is TGTGCCAGCAAGGAACAGGGGTGGAACACTGAAGCTTTCTTT.

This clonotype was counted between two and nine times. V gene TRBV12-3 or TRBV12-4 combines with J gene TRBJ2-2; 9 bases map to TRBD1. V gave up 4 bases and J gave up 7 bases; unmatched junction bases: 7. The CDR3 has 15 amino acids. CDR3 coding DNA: TGTGCCAGCAGTTCTTGGGACAGGGCGGACGGGGAGCTGTTTTTT. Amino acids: CASSSWDRADGELFF.

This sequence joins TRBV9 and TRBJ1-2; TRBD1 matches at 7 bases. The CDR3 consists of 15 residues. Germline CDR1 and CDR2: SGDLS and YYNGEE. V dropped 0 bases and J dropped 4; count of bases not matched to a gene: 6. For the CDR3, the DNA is TGTGCCAGCAGCGTAGGTGCAGGGGGGATCTATGGCTACACCTTC. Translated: CASSVGAGGIYGYTF.

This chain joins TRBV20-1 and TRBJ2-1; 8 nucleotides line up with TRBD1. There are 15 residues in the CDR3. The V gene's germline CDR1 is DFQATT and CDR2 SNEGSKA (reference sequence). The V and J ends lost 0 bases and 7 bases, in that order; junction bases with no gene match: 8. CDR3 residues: CSARDGSGGENEQFF. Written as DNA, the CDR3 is TGCAGTGCTAGAGATGGGTCAGGGGGCGAAAATGAGCAGTTCTTC.

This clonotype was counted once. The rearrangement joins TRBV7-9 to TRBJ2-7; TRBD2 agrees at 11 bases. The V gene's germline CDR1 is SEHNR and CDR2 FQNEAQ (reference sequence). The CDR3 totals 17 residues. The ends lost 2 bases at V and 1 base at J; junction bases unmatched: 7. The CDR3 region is CASSLRLAGGLSYEQYF. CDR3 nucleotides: TGTGCCAGCAGCTTAAGGCTAGCGGGAGGACTTTCCTACGAGCAGTACTTC.

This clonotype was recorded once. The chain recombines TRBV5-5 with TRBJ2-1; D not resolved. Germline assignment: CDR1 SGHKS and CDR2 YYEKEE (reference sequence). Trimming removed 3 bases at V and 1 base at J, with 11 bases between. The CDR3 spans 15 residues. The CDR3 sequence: CASSSRPSSYNEQFF. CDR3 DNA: TGTGCCAGCAGCTCCCGGCCTAGTTCCTACAATGAGCAGTTCTTC.

As DNA, the CDR3 is TGCAGTGCTAGAGAACAGGGCTCTGGAAACACCATATATTTT. This encodes CSAREQGSGNTIYF. The genes are TRBV20-1 and TRBJ1-3, with D perhaps TRBD1 (6 bases). Trimming took 0 bases from V and 0 from J, leaving 6 bases between them. CDR1 is DFQATT, CDR2 SNEGSKA, per germline (reference sequence). The CDR3 consists of 14 residues.

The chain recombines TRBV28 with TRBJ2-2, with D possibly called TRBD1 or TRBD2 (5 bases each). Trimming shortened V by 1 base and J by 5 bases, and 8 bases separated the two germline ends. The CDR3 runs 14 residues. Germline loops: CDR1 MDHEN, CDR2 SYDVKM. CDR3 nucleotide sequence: TGTGCCAGCAGTTTATCCGGGACGACCGGGGAGCTGTTTTTT. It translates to CASSLSGTTGELFF.

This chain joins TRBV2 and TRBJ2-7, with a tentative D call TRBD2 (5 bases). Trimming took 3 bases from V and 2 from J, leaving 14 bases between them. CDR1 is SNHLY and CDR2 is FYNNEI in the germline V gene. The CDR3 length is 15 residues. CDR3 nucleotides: TGTGCCAGCAGTGATGTCGGCTTGAGGGCCTACGAGCAGTACTTC. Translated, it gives CASSDVGLRAYEQYF.

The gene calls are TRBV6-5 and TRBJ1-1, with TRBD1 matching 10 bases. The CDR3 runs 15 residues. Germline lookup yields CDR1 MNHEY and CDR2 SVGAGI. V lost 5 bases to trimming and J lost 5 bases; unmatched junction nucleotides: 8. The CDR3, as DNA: TGTGCCAGCAGTAAATGGACAGGGGGAGGGACTGAAGCTTTCTTT. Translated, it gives CASSKWTGGGTEAFF.